The 18 T cell receptor beta chains presented below share a single source sample, sequenced in a study of early T cells in non-severe SARS-CoV-2 infection. Each CDR3 protein gets one entry after TCRdb re-called the 5' RACE reads with MiXCR. The sample holds tens of thousands of distinct CDR3 sequences; 4.7% are singletons and the top ten take 7.5% to 10%. Specimen: whole blood. The receptors originated from an adult who was a healthcare worker with PCR-confirmed SARS-CoV-2 infection or an uninfected control (not recorded which).

This clonotype was counted many times. V gene TRBV6-6 combines with J gene TRBJ1-2, with 7 bases that match TRBD1. Germline V lookup: CDR1 MNHNY, CDR2 SVGAGI (reference sequence). The CDR3 runs to 17 residues. V lost 4 bases to trimming and J lost 2 bases; unmatched junction nucleotides: 13. CDR3 DNA sequence: TGTGCCAGCAGTTCAAATTTACCGGGACAGCGGAACTATGGCTACACCTTC. Its translation: CASSSNLPGQRNYGYTF.

This clonotype has more than one count but fewer than ten. This chain links TRBV5-5 with TRBJ2-5; 13 bases align to TRBD2. Germline lookup yields CDR1 SGHKS and CDR2 YYEKEE (reference sequence). The V and J ends lost 4 bases and 4 bases, in that order; junction bases with no gene match: 10. The CDR3 totals 17 residues. The CDR3: CASSPRLAGGFGETQYF. CDR3 sequence (DNA): TGTGCCAGCAGCCCCAGACTAGCGGGGGGATTTGGAGAGACCCAGTACTTC.

Many counts were recorded for this clonotype. This rearrangement joins TRBV28 to TRBJ1-1; TRBD1 aligns across 7 bases. V trimming: 5 bases; J trimming: 7 bases; junction bases outside the gene matches: 10. The germline V gene encodes CDR1 MDHEN and CDR2 SYDVKM. CDR3 size: 14 residues. CDR3 protein: CASSVHRGHIEAFF. The CDR3 bases are TGTGCCAGCAGTGTCCACAGGGGCCATATTGAAGCTTTCTTT.

There are many counts of this clonotype. For the CDR3, the DNA is TGCGCCAGCAGCCAAGCAAGCCGGAGCACAGATACGCAGTATTTT. Protein: CASSQASRSTDTQYF. The chain recombines TRBV4-1 with TRBJ2-3; D unresolved. Germline assignment: CDR1 MGHRA and CDR2 YSYEKL. V lost 1 base to trimming and J lost 0 bases, with 8 bases between them. There are 15 residues in the CDR3.

This clonotype came up many times. The chain couples TRBV7-2 to TRBJ2-1; D is possibly TRBD1 (6 bases). CDR1 is SGHTA, CDR2 FQGNSA, per germline. This CDR3 contains 14 residues. Trimming shortened V by 5 bases and J by 2 bases, and 10 bases separated the two germline ends. The CDR3 DNA reads as TGTGCCAGCAGCGGAGGACAGACCTACAATGAGCAGTTCTTC. Amino acid sequence: CASSGGQTYNEQFF.

This clonotype was recorded many times. The chain employs TRBV12-3 or TRBV12-4 and TRBJ2-5; D unclear. CDR3 length: 11 residues. V dropped 6 bases and J dropped 7 bases, with 9 bases sitting between them. The CDR3, as DNA: TGTGCCAGCAGCGACGAGAGGACCCAGTACTTC. It translates to CASSDERTQYF.

This clonotype was counted ten times or more. The V and J genes are TRBV3-1 and TRBJ1-5; the D is unclear. Looked up from germline, CDR1 is LGHDT and CDR2 is YNNKEL (reference sequence). CDR3 length: 15 residues. Trimming removed 1 base from V and 4 bases from J, with 11 bases in between. CDR3 sequence: CASSQGVSWNQPQHF. The DNA of the CDR3 is TGTGCCAGCAGCCAAGGGGTTTCTTGGAATCAGCCCCAGCATTTT.

This clonotype was observed many times. The genes are TRBV9 and TRBJ2-4; maybe TRBD1 (6 bases). The V gene's germline CDR1 is SGDLS and CDR2 YYNGEE. The length of the CDR3 is 16 residues. Trimming pared 0 bases from V and 3 bases from J, leaving 13 bases between. This CDR3 reads CASSVDVRGGKNIQYF. In DNA form, the CDR3 reads TGTGCCAGCAGCGTAGACGTCAGGGGTGGCAAAAACATTCAGTACTTC.

This clonotype was recorded at least ten times. The chain carries TRBV6-6 and TRBJ2-7; TRBD2 agrees at 7 bases. The junction had 14 bases not matched to a gene; V was cut back by 6 bases and J by 3 bases. The germline gives CDR1 MNHNY, CDR2 SVGAGI (reference sequence). This CDR3 is 16 amino acids long. The CDR3 region is CASRTTGLRGVYEQYF. CDR3 coding DNA: TGTGCCAGCAGGACAACGGGACTCCGGGGGGTCTACGAGCAGTACTTC.

This clonotype was recorded at least ten times. The chain uses TRBV20-1 and TRBJ2-7, with D perhaps matching TRBD1 or TRBD2 (5 bases each). There are 13 residues in the CDR3. Trimming took 2 bases from V and 1 from J, leaving 9 bases between them. Germline CDR1 is DFQATT and CDR2 is SNEGSKA (reference sequence). The CDR3 sequence: CSARRGTSYEQYF. For the CDR3, the DNA is TGCAGTGCTAGACGGGGCACATCCTACGAGCAGTACTTC.

This clonotype was recorded many times. The V call is TRBV10-2, the J call TRBJ2-5; D is possibly TRBD1 (5 bases). The length of the CDR3 is 13 residues. Trimming took 4 bases from V and 5 from J, leaving 11 bases between them. Germline V gives CDR1 WSHSY, CDR2 SAAADI. The CDR3 nucleotides read TGCGCCAGCAGTGTGTCAGGGTTGGAGACCCAGTACTTC. Translated, it gives CASSVSGLETQYF.

At least ten counts were recorded for this clonotype. The genes are TRBV5-1 and TRBJ2-5, with D perhaps matching TRBD2 (6 bases). V lost 4 bases and J 2 bases, leaving 12 bases between the germline ends. This CDR3 has 14 amino acids. Germline V CDR1 and CDR2: SGHRS, YFSETQ. CDR3 sequence: CASSQGTVQETQYF. CDR3 nucleotides: TGCGCCAGCAGCCAAGGGACTGTACAAGAGACCCAGTACTTC.

This clonotype was counted at least ten times. This chain joins TRBV6-5 and TRBJ2-5, with D possibly matching TRBD1 (5 bases). Germline CDR1 is MNHEY and CDR2 is SVGAGI. V lost 0 bases and J 2 bases, leaving 7 bases between the germline ends. The CDR3 is 14 residues long. CDR3 amino acids: CASSYSWTQETQYF. The CDR3 DNA is TGTGCCAGCAGTTACTCGTGGACACAAGAGACCCAGTACTTC.

In its sample, this clonotype was seen a few times. The rearrangement joins TRBV28 to TRBJ1-6, with 9 bases lining up with TRBD1. The CDR3 consists of 14 residues. The V and J ends lost 1 base and 10 bases, in that order; junction bases with no gene match: 2. The germline gives CDR1 MDHEN, CDR2 SYDVKM. As DNA, the CDR3 is TGTGCCAGCAGTTTATTACAGGGGGCCTCACCCCTCCACTTT. It codes for CASSLLQGASPLHF. The full variable domain, rest sourced from reference TRBV28 and TRBJ1-6, is DVKVTQSSRYLVKRTGEKVFLECVQDMDHENMFWYRQDPGLGLRLIYFSYDVKMKEKGDIPEGYSVSREKKERFSLILESASTNQTSMYLCASSLLQGASPLHFGNGTRLTVT.

The genes are TRBV29-1 and TRBJ2-1; 8 positions agree with TRBD2. J lost 6 bases, V lost 7 bases, and 2 bases had no gene match. The CDR3 covers 11 residues. Germline V gives CDR1 SQVTM, CDR2 ANQGSEA. CDR3 nucleotide sequence: TGCAGCGCCGGGGGGGGCAATGAGCAGTTCTTC. Encoded protein: CSAGGGNEQFF.

This clonotype was found many times. This chain uses TRBV6-5 with TRBJ2-6; the match to TRBD1 covers 7 bases. Trimming cost V 8 bases and J 4 bases; bases outside gene matches: 11. Germline CDR1 MNHEY, CDR2 SVGAGI. This CDR3 spans 16 amino acids. The CDR3 here is CASASQGLTGANVLTF. In nucleotides, the CDR3 is TGTGCCAGCGCTTCACAGGGGCTGACCGGGGCCAACGTCCTGACTTTC.

This clonotype appeared many times. This chain links TRBV30 with TRBJ1-6, with D perhaps matching TRBD1 (5 bases). Germline CDR1 and CDR2: GTSNPN and SVGIG (reference sequence). V was pared by 3 bases and J by 9 bases, with 18 bases between. This CDR3 is built from 15 residues. The CDR3 DNA reads TGTGCCTGGAGGGCCCCGGGGGGTATTGGTTCACCCCTCCACTTT. Protein product: CAWRAPGGIGSPLHF.

This clonotype has more than one count but fewer than ten. This chain joins TRBV10-1 and TRBJ1-1, with D unresolved. The V gene lost 5 bases and the J gene lost 6 bases, with 10 bases spanning the gap. The CDR3 is made up of 12 amino acids. The germline CDR1 and CDR2 sequences are WNHNN and SYGVQD (reference sequence). The CDR3 protein is CASSHDIPEAFF. DNA for the CDR3: TGCGCCAGCAGTCATGACATTCCTGAAGCTTTCTTT.